The 21 T cell receptor beta chains listed next were all sequenced from one sample in a study of cytomegalovirus exposure and HLA in healthy donors. Researchers ran the PCR with 60 Vbeta and 13 Jbeta primers. Profiled with immunoSEQ multiplex PCR; TCRdb holds only in-frame clones, not every one. The table records over 150,000 clones, roughly 83% of them present only once. The sample taken for sequencing was PBMCs. Every receptor here comes from a man younger than 45 in good health and CMV-seropositive.

The genes are TRBV18 and TRBJ1-5; maybe TRBD1 (5 bases). The germline V gene has CDR1 KGHSH and CDR2 LQKENI. Trimming left V 5 bases short and J 2 bases short, with 13 bases between. This CDR3 has 15 residues. In nucleotides, the CDR3 is TGTGCCAGCTCAACAGGTGCCAGGGGCAATCAGCCCCAGCATTTT. Encoded protein: CASSTGARGNQPQHF.

Concerning this clone: This specimen includes other DNA sequences encoding the same CDR3. The chain combines TRBV30 with TRBJ1-4; the match to TRBD1 covers 7 bases. The CDR3 sequence is 13 residues long. The V gene's germline CDR1 is GTSNPN and CDR2 SVGIG (reference sequence). Trimming took 4 bases from V and 2 from J; bases not matched to a gene: 1. CDR3 nucleotide sequence: TGTGCCTGGAACAGGGGCACTAATGAAAAACTGTTTTTT. Translated, it gives CAWNRGTNEKLFF.

In this sample, this clone turned up a few times. The chain employs TRBV7-3 and TRBJ2-5; 7 bases fit TRBD1. This CDR3 comprises 15 residues. Losses at the gene ends were 5 bases for V and 2 bases for J; bases not matched to a gene: 8. CDR1 and CDR2 (germline): SGHTA, FQGTGA. CDR3 coding DNA: TGTGCCAGCAGCCCTTCGGGACAGCTGCAAGAGACCCAGTACTTC. It is translated as CASSPSGQLQETQYF.

The chain uses TRBV2 and TRBJ2-7; TRBD2 matches at 14 bases. Trimming took 11 bases from V and 6 from J; bases not matched to a gene: 18. This CDR3 has 17 amino acids. Germline-derived CDR1 and CDR2 are SNHLY and FYNNEI. The CDR3 region has the DNA TGTGCCTGCACGGAACTGGGACTAGCGGGAGTAAAGGGCGAGCAGTACTTC. Protein: CACTELGLAGVKGEQYF.

This chain connects TRBV7-8 to TRBJ2-7; possibly TRBD1 for D (6 bases). Trimming took 3 bases from V and 2 from J, leaving 11 bases between them. The CDR3 has 14 amino acids. CDR1 SGHVS and CDR2 FQNEAQ come from the germline V gene. CDR3 amino acids: CASSFLGQTYEQYF. DNA for the CDR3: TGTGCCAGCAGCTTCCTAGGACAGACCTACGAGCAGTACTTC.

The V gene is TRBV18, the J gene TRBJ1-5; 8 nucleotides line up with TRBD1. There are 14 residues in the CDR3. In germline, CDR1 is KGHSH, CDR2 LQKENI. V lost 4 bases to trimming and J lost 4 bases; unmatched junction nucleotides: 3. The CDR3: CASSLDRDNQPQHF. The CDR3 bases are TGTGCCAGCTCACTGGACAGGGATAATCAGCCCCAGCATTTT.

Regarding this clone: A junction boundary mismatches the germline segment, possibly from a read error. The chain joins TRBV7-7 to TRBJ2-5, with TRBD1 identical over 11 bases. The germline V gene encodes CDR1 SSHAT and CDR2 FNYEAQ (reference sequence). The CDR3 consists of 15 residues. DNA for the CDR3: TGTGCTAGCAGCTTGGGACAGGGGGGACAAGAGACCCAGTACTTC. Translated: CASSLGQGGQETQYF.

The DNA for the CDR3 is TGCGCCAGCAGCCCGGGGGCGGGAGGGCATGGCACAGATACGCAGTATTTT. Its protein product is CASSPGAGGHGTDTQYF. This chain links TRBV5-1 with TRBJ2-3; TRBD2 matches 9 bases. V was pared by 4 bases and J by 1 base, with 10 bases of the junction left unmatched. Germline loops: CDR1 SGHRS, CDR2 YFSETQ. This CDR3 region has 17 residues.

The chain employs TRBV18 and TRBJ2-1; 11 bases align to TRBD1. CDR3 length equals 17 residues. CDR1 and CDR2 (germline): KGHSH, LQKENI. The ends lost 1 base at V and 3 bases at J; junction bases unmatched: 5. CDR3 in DNA: TGTGCCAGCTCACCACGGGGGACAGGGGGGATCTACAATGAGCAGTTCTTC. Its translation is CASSPRGTGGIYNEQFF.

This rearrangement joins TRBV27 to TRBJ2-7; 10 positions agree with TRBD2. The CDR3 sequence is 18 residues long. The V gene end was trimmed by 2 bases and the J gene end by 7 bases; junction bases not matched to a gene: 17. From germline, CDR1 is MNHEY and CDR2 SMNVEV (reference sequence). CDR3 sequence: CASSLGRTQPGLAREQYF. CDR3 nucleotides: TGTGCCAGCAGTTTAGGGCGCACCCAACCGGGACTAGCGAGAGAGCAGTACTTC.

This chain connects TRBV27 to TRBJ2-2, with TRBD1 matching 9 bases. The germline gives CDR1 MNHEY, CDR2 SMNVEV (reference sequence). The junction had 7 bases not matched to a gene; V was cut back by 2 bases and J by 6 bases. The CDR3 is made up of 16 amino acids. CDR3 sequence: CASSLMWGTGSGELFF. The CDR3 DNA reads TGTGCCAGCAGTTTAATGTGGGGGACAGGGTCCGGGGAGCTGTTTTTT.

The chain combines TRBV28 with TRBJ1-2; D may be TRBD1 (5 bases). V was clipped by 8 bases and J by 7 bases, with 11 bases between them. The CDR3 is 11 residues long. Germline V gene sequence: CDR1 MDHEN, CDR2 SYDVKM. Here the CDR3 DNA reads TGTGCCAGCGGGGCCATCGGTGGCTACACCTTC. It specifies CASGAIGGYTF.

The V gene is TRBV19, the J gene TRBJ1-5; 9 nucleotides match TRBD1. Germline V gives CDR1 LNHDA, CDR2 SQIVND (reference sequence). The CDR3 runs to 16 residues. V lost 1 base to trimming and J lost 9 bases; unmatched junction nucleotides: 10. CDR3 protein: CASSIGGEQGARPQHF. For the CDR3, the DNA is TGTGCCAGTAGTATAGGGGGGGAACAGGGGGCGCGGCCCCAGCATTTT.

The rearrangement uses TRBV28 and TRBJ2-1; 7 positions agree with TRBD2. The CDR3 runs 11 residues. After removal of 8 bases from V and 10 bases from J, the junction contained 5 bases not matched to a gene. Germline V CDR1 and CDR2: MDHEN, SYDVKM. The chain's CDR3 is CASHLGGEQFF. CDR3 DNA sequence: TGTGCCAGCCACCTGGGAGGGGAGCAGTTCTTC. Variable domain in full (rest from reference TRBV28 and TRBJ2-1): DVKVTQSSRYLVKRTGEKVFLECVQDMDHENMFWYRQDPGLGLRLIYFSYDVKMKEKGDIPEGYSVSREKKERFSLILESASTNQTSMYLCASHLGGEQFFGPGTRLTVL.

V gene TRBV5-4 combines with J gene TRBJ1-1; TRBD1 agrees at 8 bases. The CDR3 has 14 residues. V lost 4 bases and J lost 11; bases outside the gene matches: 13. Germline values: CDR1 SGHNT, CDR2 YYREEE (reference sequence). This chain's CDR3 is CASSPHGQGASAFF. In nucleotides, the CDR3 is TGTGCCAGCAGCCCACACGGACAGGGCGCTTCTGCTTTCTTT.

This clone was found a few times. The CDR3 here is CASSPGQGDNEQFF. The CDR3 nucleotides are TGTGCCAGCAGCCCCGGACAGGGGGACAATGAGCAGTTCTTC. The chain has TRBV7-9 and TRBJ2-1; 10 nucleotides line up with TRBD1. The CDR3 covers 14 residues. With V trimmed by 5 bases and J by 5 bases, 3 bases remained unmatched. CDR1 is SEHNR and CDR2 is FQNEAQ in the germline V gene (reference sequence).

This sequence joins TRBV5-8 and TRBJ1-5; D call uncertain. The CDR3 runs 17 residues. V was cut by 4 bases and J by 0 bases, with 17 bases left in between. Germline V CDR1 and CDR2: SGHTS, YDEGEE. The CDR3 loop reads CASSRGGVSNSNQPQHF. CDR3 nucleotide sequence: TGTGCCAGCAGCCGGGGTGGAGTTTCAAATAGCAATCAGCCCCAGCATTTT.

This clone was seen only a few times. The chain uses TRBV9 and TRBJ1-1; D possibly corresponds to TRBD1 (6 bases). V dropped 4 bases and J dropped 1 base, with 14 bases sitting between them. Germline CDR1 reads SGDLS; CDR2 reads YYNGEE. The CDR3 has 15 amino acids. CDR3 sequence reads: CASSPSQGPNTEAFF. In DNA form, the CDR3 reads TGTGCCAGCAGCCCATCTCAGGGGCCGAACACTGAAGCTTTCTTT.

The chain recombines TRBV29-1 with TRBJ1-5; 7 bases line up with TRBD1. V shed 6 bases, J shed 0 bases, and the junction held 8 bases outside the gene matches. CDR1 and CDR2 from the germline V gene are SQVTM and ANQGSEA. The CDR3 has 15 residues. CDR3 sequence: CSVRTGAASNQPQHF. Written as DNA, the CDR3 is TGCAGCGTACGTACAGGGGCCGCTAGCAATCAGCCCCAGCATTTT. Variable domain in full (rest from reference TRBV29-1 and TRBJ1-5): SAVISQKPSRDICQRGTSLTIQCQVDSQVTMMFWYRQQPGQSLTLIATANQGSEATYESGFVIDKFPISRPNLTFSTLTVSNMSPEDSSIYLCSVRTGAASNQPQHFGDGTRLSIL.

The V gene is TRBV11-3, the J gene TRBJ2-7; 7 bases map to TRBD1. The germline V gene has CDR1 SGHNT and CDR2 YENEEA. The CDR3 consists of 14 residues. V was pared by 2 bases and J by 3 bases, with 4 bases of the junction left unmatched. The CDR3 here is CASSLRTGHYEQYF. CDR3 in DNA: TGTGCCAGCAGCTTAAGGACAGGCCACTACGAGCAGTACTTC.

The V and J genes are TRBV7-2 and TRBJ2-7; D may be TRBD2 (6 bases). Germline CDR1 and CDR2: SGHTA and FQGNSA. The CDR3 has 13 residues. Trimming removed 7 bases from V and 1 base from J, with 11 bases in between. This CDR3 reads CASNDGGSYEQYF. The CDR3 bases are TGTGCCAGCAACGACGGGGGATCCTACGAGCAGTACTTC.